The rows below give T cell receptor beta chains drawn from one sample of a study of blood T cell repertoires in COVID-19. Method: immunoSEQ multiplex PCR; TCRdb's copy keeps in-frame clones and lacks some. Of under 25,000 clones in the sample, 65% to 90% were seen once. Sample: peripheral blood. All receptors come from a man in his 70s with acute or convalescent COVID-19. Both conserved end residues are part of each CDR3. The order of the fields is D gene, V gene, clone size, J gene, CDR3 DNA, CDR3 protein. The D gene is left open where the match is weak. The listing skips clone size in some rows; elsewhere it reads once, few, many or a size class.

D: NA
V: TRBV19
size: NA
J: TRBJ1-5
DNA: TGTGCCAGTACCTCGCAGGGGATGGAGCAGCCCCAGCATTTT
CDR3: CASTSQGMEQPQHF

D: NA
V: TRBV7-9
size: NA
J: TRBJ1-5
DNA: TGTGCCAGCAGCCCCCAGGCGGGGCCCCAGCATTTT
CDR3: CASSPQAGPQHF

D: TRBD2
V: TRBV11-2
size: NA
J: TRBJ2-5
DNA: TGTGCCAGCAGCCCCCGGGGGGTCCAACAAGAGACCCAGTACTTC
CDR3: CASSPRGVQQETQYF

D: TRBD2
V: TRBV7-9
size: NA
J: TRBJ2-3
DNA: TGTGCCAGCAGCTTTGGCGGGAGGGGGGGTACGCAGTATTTT
CDR3: CASSFGGRGGTQYF

D: NA
V: TRBV18
size: NA
J: TRBJ1-1
DNA: TGTGCCAGCTCACTGGGCCAAGGGAACACTGAAGCTTTCTTT
CDR3: CASSLGQGNTEAFF

D: TRBD2
V: TRBV3-1/TRBV3-2
size: NA
J: TRBJ2-2
DNA: TGTGCCAGCAGCCCCCGGGGAGGGCGACCCGGGGAGCTGTTTTTT
CDR3: CASSPRGGRPGELFF

D: NA
V: TRBV12-3/TRBV12-4
size: NA
J: TRBJ1-2
DNA: TGTGCCAGCAGTCGTTCCGGCTACACCTTC
CDR3: CASSRSGYTF

D: NA
V: TRBV27
size: NA
J: TRBJ1-1
DNA: TGTGCCAGCAGTCTGCTCAGGGAGGGCACTGAAGCTTTCTTT
CDR3: CASSLLREGTEAFF

D: TRBD2
V: TRBV28
size: NA
J: TRBJ2-7
DNA: TGTGCCAGCAGTTTAAGCGGGAGATACGAGCAGTACTTC
CDR3: CASSLSGRYEQYF

D: NA
V: TRBV19
size: NA
J: TRBJ1-5
DNA: TGTGCCAGTAAAGGACTCCGGACCGATCAGCCCCAGCATTTT
CDR3: CASKGLRTDQPQHF

D: NA
V: TRBV10-1
size: NA
J: TRBJ2-6
DNA: TGCGCCAGCAGTTCGGGGGGGGCCAACGTCCTGACTTTC
CDR3: CASSSGGANVLTF

D: TRBD2
V: TRBV11-3
size: NA
J: TRBJ2-7
DNA: TGTGCCAGCAGCCACGGAGCGGGGGACGGCGAGCAGTACTTC
CDR3: CASSHGAGDGEQYF

D: TRBD1
V: TRBV6-5
size: few
J: TRBJ2-7
DNA: TGTGCCAGCAGTTACTCGCGATGGGACAGAGCCTACGAGCAGTACTTC
CDR3: CASSYSRWDRAYEQYF

D: NA
V: TRBV18
size: NA
J: TRBJ1-1
DNA: TGTGCCAGCTCCCGGGGACAGAACACTGAAGCTTTCTTT
CDR3: CASSRGQNTEAFF

D: TRBD1
V: TRBV9
size: NA
J: TRBJ2-7
DNA: TGTGCCAGCAGCGTATCCGGGACAGGGAGGGACGAGCAGTACTTC
CDR3: CASSVSGTGRDEQYF

D: NA
V: TRBV5-6
size: NA
J: TRBJ1-1
DNA: TGTGCCAGCAGCTTGGGGAGTGCCCTCGGTGAAGCTTTCTTT
CDR3: CASSLGSALGEAFF

D: NA
V: TRBV19
size: NA
J: TRBJ2-6
DNA: TGTGCCAGTAGTCTTCGAAGGGGGACTGGGGCCAACGTCCTGACTTTC
CDR3: CASSLRRGTGANVLTF

D: TRBD2
V: TRBV5-1
size: NA
J: TRBJ2-1
DNA: TGCGCCAGCAGCATCGGGGGACTAGCGGGATCGGATGGGCAGTTCTTC
CDR3: CASSIGGLAGSDGQFF

D: TRBD1
V: TRBV12-3/TRBV12-4
size: few
J: TRBJ1-1
DNA: TGTGCCAGCAGGGGGGACAGGGGTCCCGAAGCTTTCTTT
CDR3: CASRGDRGPEAFF

D: NA
V: TRBV3-1/TRBV3-2
size: NA
J: TRBJ2-6
DNA: TGTGCCAGCAGCCAAGTAGGGGGATCAGGGGCCAACGTCCTGACTTTC
CDR3: CASSQVGGSGANVLTF

D: TRBD1
V: TRBV12-5
size: once
J: TRBJ1-5
DNA: TGTGCTAGTGGTACCCCCGACAGGGGGCTTCAGCCCCAGCATTTT
CDR3: CASGTPDRGLQPQHF

D: NA
V: TRBV2
size: NA
J: TRBJ2-5
DNA: TGTGCCAGCAGGACGACAGCCCAAGAGACCCAGTACTTC
CDR3: CASRTTAQETQYF

D: TRBD1
V: TRBV3-1/TRBV3-2
size: NA
J: TRBJ2-7
DNA: TGTGCCAGCAGCCAGGAATGGGACAGGGGGCAGTACGAGCAGTACTTC
CDR3: CASSQEWDRGQYEQYF

D: TRBD1
V: TRBV28
size: NA
J: TRBJ1-5
DNA: TGTGCCAGCGGACAGGGGGTAAGTCAGCCCCAGCATTTT
CDR3: CASGQGVSQPQHF

D: NA
V: TRBV7-9
size: NA
J: TRBJ1-1
DNA: TGTGCCAGCAGCTTAGGCGGAGTCAACACTGAAGCTTTCTTT
CDR3: CASSLGGVNTEAFF

D: TRBD1
V: TRBV2
size: medium-sized
J: TRBJ1-5
DNA: TGTGCCAGCAGCCAGACAGGGGGCTCGGGACAGCCCCAGCATTTT
CDR3: CASSQTGGSGQPQHF

D: TRBD1
V: TRBV27
size: NA
J: TRBJ1-1
DNA: TGTGCCAGCAGTTTATGGGGACAGATGAACACTGAAGCTTTCTTT
CDR3: CASSLWGQMNTEAFF

D: TRBD1
V: TRBV9
size: NA
J: TRBJ2-7
DNA: TGTGCCAGCAGCCCTAGACAGGGGAGAGGCTACGAGCAGTACTTC
CDR3: CASSPRQGRGYEQYF

D: NA
V: TRBV7-2
size: NA
J: TRBJ1-6
DNA: TGTGCCAGCAGCTTGAACGGGGGGTTTGGGGATTCACCCCTCCACTTT
CDR3: CASSLNGGFGDSPLHF

D: NA
V: TRBV5-4
size: NA
J: TRBJ1-2
DNA: TGTGCCAGCAGCCCCGAGGGGGTGTACTATGGCTACACCTTC
CDR3: CASSPEGVYYGYTF

D: NA
V: TRBV11-2
size: NA
J: TRBJ2-3
DNA: TGTGCCAGCAGCTTATTCGGGAGAGCTACGCAGTATTTT
CDR3: CASSLFGRATQYF

D: TRBD2
V: TRBV9
size: NA
J: TRBJ2-1
DNA: TGTGCCAGCAGCGCAGAGAGCGGGGGGGCCGGCGATGAGCAGTTCTTC
CDR3: CASSAESGGAGDEQFF